This T cell receptor beta chain was observed in a study of CD8+ T cells in alopecia areata. Treatment defined: oral pan-JAK inhibitor, 5-10 mg twice daily. V was trimmed by 5 bases and J by 7 bases, leaving 12 bases between them. The CDR3 sequence is 12 residues long. Germline lookup yields CDR1 GTSNPN and CDR2 SVGIG (reference sequence). RNA extraction was followed by reverse transcription into cDNA, which acted as the sequencing template. The data were produced by immunoSEQ multiplex PCR, yet TCRdb's version contains in-frame clones alone and is incomplete. Among 90,000 to 150,000 clones listed, around 56% were seen once.

The sample consisted of CD4+ T cells sorted from blood, taken at week 4, from a patient treated with tofacitinib. The source is a human donor with alopecia areata. V gene TRBV30 combines with J gene TRBJ2-1; D is ambiguous. CDR3: CAWVLGLNEQFF. The CDR3 DNA reads TGTGCCTGGGTGTTAGGGCTGAATGAGCAGTTCTTC. The whole variable domain, filled in from reference TRBV30 and TRBJ2-1, reads SQTIHQWPATLVQPVGSPLSLECTVEGTSNPNLYWYRQAAGRGLQLLFYSVGIGQISSEVPQNLSASRPQDRQFILSSKKLLLSDSGFYLCAWVLGLNEQFFGPGTRLTVL.